Following are 29 T cell receptor beta chains from one sample sequenced in a study of blood T cell repertoires in COVID-19. Using immunoSEQ multiplex PCR, the repertoire was profiled, and TCRdb retains in-frame clones only, with some absent. There are over 150,000 clones in the sample; 90% occur only once, and 0.53% lies in the top ten. The sequencing sample was made of peripheral blood. These receptors all come from a man aged 50-59 years with acute or convalescent COVID-19.

In its sample, this clone was seen once. This rearrangement joins TRBV28 to TRBJ2-7, with 8 bases aligning to TRBD1. After removal of 3 bases from V and 4 bases from J, the junction contained 8 bases not matched to a gene. CDR3 length: 15 residues. In germline, CDR1 is MDHEN, CDR2 SYDVKM. The CDR3 DNA sequence: TGTGCCAGCAGTTTTATAGGACAGGGATCGTACGAGCAGTACTTC. Translated, it gives CASSFIGQGSYEQYF.

V and J are TRBV5-5 and TRBJ2-1, with 12 bases lining up with TRBD1. Trimming cost V 0 bases and J 9 bases; bases outside gene matches: 13. Germline CDR1 SGHKS, CDR2 YYEKEE (reference sequence). The CDR3 contains 18 residues. Here the CDR3 reads CASSLGINRGQGAGEQFF. CDR3 sequence (DNA): TGTGCCAGCAGCTTGGGGATTAATAGGGGACAGGGGGCAGGTGAGCAGTTCTTC.

The rearrangement links TRBV6-6 to TRBJ2-7; tentative D call: TRBD1 (6 bases). Deletions cut 5 bases from V and 5 bases from J, with 13 bases between. This CDR3 comprises 13 residues. From germline, CDR1 is MNHNY and CDR2 SVGAGI (reference sequence). The CDR3 DNA sequence: TGTGCCAGCAGTCCGACAGACAGGCACGAGCAGTACGTC. Its protein product is CASSPTDRHEQYV.

The gene calls are TRBV28 and TRBJ1-5; 10 nucleotides line up with TRBD1. The CDR3 consists of 15 residues. Germline values: CDR1 MDHEN, CDR2 SYDVKM. Trimming at V came to 1 base and at J to 7 bases, leaving 4 bases not matched to a gene. In DNA form, the CDR3 reads TGTGCCAGCAGTTTATATGACAGGGGGCGGCAGCCCCAGCATTTT. It translates to CASSLYDRGRQPQHF.

The chain employs TRBV11-2 and TRBJ2-2; D is perhaps TRBD1 (5 bases). Trimming pared 8 bases from V and 2 bases from J, leaving 9 bases between. The germline CDR1 and CDR2 sequences are SGHAT and FQNNGV. CDR3 length equals 13 residues. The CDR3 DNA sequence: TGTGCCAGCCCCAGGACAAACACCGGGGAGCTGTTTTTT. Its translation is CASPRTNTGELFF.

The J gene is TRBJ1-2, the V gene TRBV28; D might be TRBD1 (5 bases). Per germline, CDR1 MDHEN and CDR2 SYDVKM. Between the trimmed V and J ends, which lost 3 bases and 3 bases, there was a span of 20 bases. This CDR3 has 17 residues. The CDR3 DNA reads TGTGCCAGCAGTTTGTGGCAGGGTGGGGTGTCTGACTATGGCTACACCTTC. This sequence encodes CASSLWQGGVSDYGYTF.

The chain joins TRBV19 to TRBJ1-1, with D maybe TRBD1 (6 bases). Trimming removed 9 bases from V and 5 bases from J, with 19 bases in between. The CDR3 loop spans 14 amino acids. Germline V gene sequence: CDR1 LNHDA, CDR2 SQIVND (reference sequence). CDR3 sequence (DNA): TGTGCCAGCCGCCTTTTGGGGGGGCGGACTGAAGCTTTCTTT. It yields the protein CASRLLGGRTEAFF.

The V gene is TRBV6-5, the J gene TRBJ1-1, with 9 bases lining up with TRBD1. This CDR3 has 14 residues. Trimming at V came to 7 bases and at J to 1 base, leaving 4 bases not matched to a gene. In germline, CDR1 is MNHEY, CDR2 SVGAGI. CDR3 coding DNA: TGTGCCAGCACCTGGGGACAGGGGAACACTGAAGCTTTCTTT. Protein product: CASTWGQGNTEAFF.

This rearrangement joins TRBV28 to TRBJ2-7, with 7 bases that match TRBD2. The CDR3 is made up of 14 amino acids. Germline V lookup: CDR1 MDHEN, CDR2 SYDVKM. V dropped 5 bases and J dropped 2; count of bases not matched to a gene: 6. CDR3 nucleotides: TGTGCCAGCAGTCTCGTAGCGGGCCCCTACGAGCAGTACTTC. It specifies CASSLVAGPYEQYF. The full variable domain, in which reference TRBV28 and TRBJ2-7 provide the parts outside the CDR3, is DVKVTQSSRYLVKRTGEKVFLECVQDMDHENMFWYRQDPGLGLRLIYFSYDVKMKEKGDIPEGYSVSREKKERFSLILESASTNQTSMYLCASSLVAGPYEQYFGPGTRLTVT.

As concerns this clone: Because the CDR3 is missing its conserved closing phenylalanine or tryptophan, this is likely a read error. Because the CDR3's place on the DNA is in doubt, the DNA is left out and the CDR3 is given as listed by TCRdb. The chain couples TRBV10-3 to TRBJ1-1; TRBD1, the D gene given by the table, was not confirmed from the DNA. The CDR3 is 12 amino acids in total, end residues counted. CDR1 is ENHRY and CDR2 is SYGVKD in the germline V gene. CDR3 amino acids: CAISEVWTTPSI.

CDR3 nucleotide sequence: TGTGCCAGCAGCCCACTTAGCGGGGGCTCCTACAATGAGCAGTTCTTC. Its protein is CASSPLSGGSYNEQFF. The chain links TRBV3-1 (or the pseudogene TRBV3-2) to TRBJ2-1; TRBD2 matches 9 bases. The V and J ends lost 4 bases and 0 bases, in that order; junction bases with no gene match: 4. The germline CDR1 and CDR2 sequences are LGHDT and YNNKEL (reference sequence). CDR3 length: 16 amino acids.

The V and J genes are TRBV18 and TRBJ2-5, with 8 bases fitting TRBD1. With V trimmed by 6 bases and J by 2 bases, 5 bases remained unmatched. The CDR3 has 14 amino acids. In germline, CDR1 is KGHSH, CDR2 LQKENI. The CDR3: CASSPGQAQETQYF. CDR3 in DNA: TGTGCCAGCTCCCCGGGACAGGCACAAGAGACCCAGTACTTC.

The chain uses TRBV24-1 and TRBJ2-1; tentatively, D is TRBD1 (5 bases). The CDR3 is 17 amino acids. Germline V gene data show CDR1 as KGHDR and CDR2 as SFDVKD. V was pared by 0 bases and J by 3 bases, with 14 bases between. CDR3 in DNA: TGTGCCACCAGTGATTTGCACCCAGGGTCTAGCTACAATGAGCAGTTCTTC. It yields the protein CATSDLHPGSSYNEQFF.

The chain couples TRBV7-8 to TRBJ2-3, with 9 bases fitting TRBD2. CDR3 length equals 17 residues. The V segment lost 2 bases and the J segment 0 bases; nucleotides outside the gene matches: 6. Germline V gene lookup returns CDR1 SGHVS and CDR2 FQNEAQ. Here the CDR3 DNA reads TGTGCCAGCAGCTTAAGGGCCCTAGCGGGGAGCACAGATACGCAGTATTTT. Amino acids: CASSLRALAGSTDTQYF.

The chain is built from TRBV19 and TRBJ1-3; 9 bases line up with TRBD1. CDR1 is LNHDA and CDR2 is SQIVND in the germline V gene (reference sequence). CDR3 length: 16 amino acids. J lost 2 bases, V lost 7 bases, and 9 bases had no gene match. The CDR3 loop is CASKTNGQGTGNTIYF. The CDR3 region has the DNA TGTGCCAGTAAGACGAATGGACAGGGGACTGGAAACACCATATATTTT.

The table lists this clone with a count of one. The chain has TRBV7-3 and TRBJ1-1, with a tentative D call TRBD1 (5 bases). The CDR3 has 14 amino acids. Trimming removed 2 bases at V and 8 bases at J, with 15 bases between. Germline V gene sequence: CDR1 SGHTA, CDR2 FQGTGA. DNA for the CDR3: TGTGCCAGCAGCTTATCCGGTGGGGCAACAGAAGCTTTCTTT. Amino acid sequence: CASSLSGGATEAFF.

The rearrangement joins TRBV11-3 to TRBJ2-1; tentatively, D is TRBD2 (7 bases). The germline CDR1 and CDR2 sequences are SGHNT and YENEEA. The CDR3 covers 16 residues. V was pared by 2 bases and J by 0 bases, with 11 bases between. CDR3 sequence reads: CASSLRGGSSYNEQFF. In DNA form, the CDR3 reads TGTGCCAGCAGCTTAAGGGGGGGGTCCTCCTACAATGAGCAGTTCTTC.

The gene calls are TRBV28 and TRBJ2-1; TRBD1 matches 7 bases. The ends lost 5 bases at V and 8 bases at J; junction bases unmatched: 3. Germline assignment: CDR1 MDHEN and CDR2 SYDVKM. The CDR3 totals 12 residues. The CDR3 loop reads CASSGQAHEQFF. The DNA of the CDR3 is TGTGCCAGCAGTGGACAGGCCCATGAGCAGTTCTTC. Using reference TRBV28 and TRBJ2-1 for the parts outside the CDR3, the full variable domain is DVKVTQSSRYLVKRTGEKVFLECVQDMDHENMFWYRQDPGLGLRLIYFSYDVKMKEKGDIPEGYSVSREKKERFSLILESASTNQTSMYLCASSGQAHEQFFGPGTRLTVL.

The chain couples TRBV2 to TRBJ2-1; 14 bases are shared with TRBD2. The germline V gene has CDR1 SNHLY and CDR2 FYNNEI. V trimming: 5 bases; J trimming: 8 bases; junction bases outside the gene matches: 5. The CDR3 spans 15 residues. The CDR3 here is CASSSQGLAGDEQFF. CDR3 sequence (DNA): TGTGCCAGCAGTTCCCAGGGACTAGCGGGGGATGAGCAGTTCTTC.

The genes are TRBV3-1 (or the pseudogene TRBV3-2) and TRBJ1-3; D uncertain. The length of the CDR3 is 14 residues. The germline CDR1 and CDR2 sequences are LGHDT and YNNKEL (reference sequence). V gave up 0 bases and J gave up 3 bases, with 6 bases separating them. CDR3 region: CASSQDRGGNTIYF. As DNA, the CDR3 is TGTGCCAGCAGCCAAGATCGAGGTGGAAACACCATATATTTT.

V and J are TRBV5-4 and TRBJ2-5; 7 nucleotides line up with TRBD2. The ends lost 4 bases at V and 4 bases at J; junction bases unmatched: 10. Germline V gene lookup returns CDR1 SGHNT and CDR2 YYREEE (reference sequence). This CDR3 spans 15 amino acids. The CDR3 here is CASSRAGGGRETQYF. The CDR3 DNA follows: TGTGCCAGCAGCAGGGCGGGCGGGGGACGAGAGACCCAGTACTTC.

The chain carries TRBV6-5 and TRBJ2-1, with D maybe TRBD2 (6 bases). V was clipped by 6 bases and J by 10 bases, with 16 bases between them. This CDR3 is 13 amino acids long. Per germline, CDR1 MNHEY and CDR2 SVGAGI. The CDR3 region has the DNA TGTGCCAGCAGCCCCACCATTCGGGGGGAGCAGTTCTTC. It codes for CASSPTIRGEQFF.

The gene calls are TRBV28 and TRBJ2-2, with D possibly being TRBD2 (6 bases). Germline V gives CDR1 MDHEN, CDR2 SYDVKM. V was cut by 5 bases and J by 6 bases, with 16 bases left in between. The CDR3 is 15 residues long. This chain's CDR3 is CASSLSGQGSGELFF. The CDR3 nucleotides are TGTGCCAGCAGTCTCAGCGGGCAGGGATCCGGGGAGCTGTTTTTT.

The gene calls are TRBV7-8 and TRBJ2-1; D perhaps matches TRBD2 (6 bases). This CDR3 has 14 residues. CDR1 and CDR2 from the germline V gene are SGHVS and FQNEAQ. Trimming took 5 bases from V and 8 from J, leaving 16 bases between them. Here the CDR3 DNA reads TGTGCCAGCAGCCGGGATCTAGCGTTAGATGAGCAGTTCTTC. Residues: CASSRDLALDEQFF. Using reference TRBV7-8 and TRBJ2-1 for the parts outside the CDR3, the full variable domain is GAGVSQSPRYKVAKRGQDVALRCDPISGHVSLFWYQQALGQGPEFLTYFQNEAQLDKSGLPSDRFFAERPEGSVSTLKIQRTQQEDSAVYLCASSRDLALDEQFFGPGTRLTVL.

A single count supports this clone. This rearrangement joins TRBV7-2 to TRBJ2-1; 7 positions match TRBD2. CDR1 and CDR2 from the germline V gene are SGHTA and FQGNSA. The CDR3 has 13 amino acids. J was trimmed by 7 bases and V by 7 bases; bases with no gene match: 7. The CDR3 coding sequence is TGTGCCAGCATGCGGGAGCCTAGTAATGAGCAGTTCTTC. It is translated as CASMREPSNEQFF.

The V and J genes are TRBV15 and TRBJ1-2; 9 nucleotides line up with TRBD1. Germline V gene sequence: CDR1 LNHNV, CDR2 YYDKDF (reference sequence). With V trimmed by 2 bases and J by 8 bases, 12 bases remained unmatched. The CDR3 covers 16 residues. The CDR3 bases are TGTGCCACCAGCAGAACCGATATGGGACAGGGTTTCGGCTACACCTTC. Its protein is CATSRTDMGQGFGYTF.

The chain is built from TRBV15 and TRBJ2-4; TRBD1 matches at 9 bases. Per germline, CDR1 LNHNV and CDR2 YYDKDF (reference sequence). This CDR3 contains 17 residues. With V trimmed by 0 bases and J by 3 bases, 6 bases remained unmatched. CDR3 amino acids: CATSRDAQGAGKNIQYF. The CDR3 DNA is TGTGCCACCAGCAGAGATGCACAGGGGGCCGGCAAAAACATTCAGTACTTC.

This clone was recorded a few times. This chain connects TRBV28 to TRBJ1-6; D remains ambiguous. Germline lookup yields CDR1 MDHEN and CDR2 SYDVKM. The CDR3 loop spans 13 amino acids. Trimming stripped 6 bases from V and 9 bases from J, with 12 bases between. The CDR3 DNA reads TGTGCCAGCAGCTCCACCGGTACTTCACCCCTCCACTTT. Its protein product is CASSSTGTSPLHF.

The chain recombines TRBV29-1 with TRBJ1-3, with TRBD1 identical over 8 bases. The V gene end was trimmed by 6 bases and the J gene end by 1 base; junction bases not matched to a gene: 8. The CDR3 extends over 15 amino acids. The V gene's germline CDR1 is SQVTM and CDR2 ANQGSEA. The CDR3 sequence is CSVVLRGQSGNTIYF. In nucleotides, the CDR3 is TGCAGCGTCGTCCTCAGGGGGCAATCTGGAAACACCATATATTTT.